These T cell receptor beta chains were read from a single sample in a study of blood T cell repertoires in COVID-19. Profiling relied on immunoSEQ multiplex PCR, and the TCRdb table lists in-frame clones only, not all of them. The data hold roughly 40,000 clones, with roughly 87% observed a single time. The sample was peripheral blood. All receptors derive from a human donor in a cohort sampled during active COVID-19. The CDR3 runs from the conserved cysteine through the conserved F or W. D genes are given only for firm matches. Only part of the rows carry a size: once, few, many, or a class if the clone is expanded.

j_call: TRBJ2-4
d_call: TRBD2
clone_size: .
v_call: TRBV6-1
cdr3_nt: TGTGCCAGCAGTGAACTAGCGGGAGGGAAAAACATTCAGTACTTC
cdr3_aa: CASSELAGGKNIQYF

j_call: TRBJ1-5
d_call: .
clone_size: .
v_call: TRBV19
cdr3_nt: TGTGCCAGTAGCCCTTGGGGGGGAAATAGCAATCAGCCCCAGCATTTT
cdr3_aa: CASSPWGGNSNQPQHF

j_call: TRBJ1-2
d_call: TRBD1
clone_size: .
v_call: TRBV7-9
cdr3_nt: TGTGCCAGCAGCCAACTACAGGGGGGCACGGGAGGCTACACCTTC
cdr3_aa: CASSQLQGGTGGYTF

j_call: TRBJ2-7
d_call: .
clone_size: few
v_call: TRBV7-9
cdr3_nt: TGTGCCAGCAGCCCCCCAGACGGGGGCGAGCAGTACTTC
cdr3_aa: CASSPPDGGEQYF

j_call: TRBJ2-3
d_call: .
clone_size: .
v_call: TRBV2
cdr3_nt: TGTGCCAGCAGTGGGTTAATGCAGGTTAGCACAGATACGCAGTATTTT
cdr3_aa: CASSGLMQVSTDTQYF

j_call: TRBJ2-7
d_call: .
clone_size: .
v_call: TRBV7-9
cdr3_nt: TGTGCCAGCAGCCCGCCAGGCAACAGGGAACTTAGCTCCTACGAGCAGTACTTC
cdr3_aa: CASSPPGNRELSSYEQYF

j_call: TRBJ1-5
d_call: .
clone_size: .
v_call: TRBV30
cdr3_nt: TGTGCCTGGAGTGTAAGTCGAGGGAATAATCAGCCCCAGCATTTT
cdr3_aa: CAWSVSRGNNQPQHF

j_call: TRBJ1-2
d_call: .
clone_size: .
v_call: TRBV28
cdr3_nt: TGTGCCAGCAGTGCCCTCAGGCAGCTAATCTATGGCTACACCTTC
cdr3_aa: CASSALRQLIYGYTF

j_call: TRBJ1-2
d_call: .
clone_size: .
v_call: TRBV11-2
cdr3_nt: TGTGCCATCGGACAGTTCTATGGCTACACCTTC
cdr3_aa: CAIGQFYGYTF

j_call: TRBJ1-1
d_call: .
clone_size: .
v_call: TRBV4-1
cdr3_nt: TGCGCCAGCAGCCGCACAGCCAACACTGAAGCTTTCTTT
cdr3_aa: CASSRTANTEAFF

j_call: TRBJ1-3
d_call: .
clone_size: .
v_call: TRBV6-5
cdr3_nt: TGTGCCAGCACCTCGATCCTATCTGGAAACACCATATATTTT
cdr3_aa: CASTSILSGNTIYF

j_call: TRBJ1-2
d_call: .
clone_size: .
v_call: TRBV30
cdr3_nt: TGTGCCTGGACCCGGAGCTCCACAAGCTATGGCTACACCTTC
cdr3_aa: CAWTRSSTSYGYTF

j_call: TRBJ2-3
d_call: TRBD2
clone_size: .
v_call: TRBV5-1
cdr3_nt: TGCGCCAGCAGCTTAGCGGGGTCTCTTGATACGCAGTATTTT
cdr3_aa: CASSLAGSLDTQYF

j_call: TRBJ1-2
d_call: .
clone_size: .
v_call: TRBV6-6
cdr3_nt: TGTGCCAGCAGTCCAGACAGGCTAATTGGCTACACCTTC
cdr3_aa: CASSPDRLIGYTF

j_call: TRBJ1-2
d_call: .
clone_size: .
v_call: TRBV27
cdr3_nt: TGTGCCAGCAGTATTACGGGGGAAGGCCATTTGCGACGTGGCTACACCTTC
cdr3_aa: CASSITGEGHLRRGYTF

j_call: TRBJ1-5
d_call: .
clone_size: .
v_call: TRBV4-1
cdr3_nt: TGCGCCAGCAGCCAAGCAGGCCCGGGACACCATAGCAATCAGCCCCAGCATTTT
cdr3_aa: CASSQAGPGHHSNQPQHF

j_call: TRBJ2-7
d_call: .
clone_size: .
v_call: TRBV7-9
cdr3_nt: TGTGCCAGCAGCGGTGGGTTACTCAACTACTACGAGCAGTACTTC
cdr3_aa: CASSGGLLNYYEQYF

j_call: TRBJ2-7
d_call: .
clone_size: .
v_call: TRBV5-1
cdr3_nt: TGCGCCAGCAGCTTAACATTGACTAGTGCGTGGTACGAGCAGTACTTC
cdr3_aa: CASSLTLTSAWYEQYF

j_call: TRBJ1-5
d_call: .
clone_size: .
v_call: TRBV18
cdr3_nt: TGTGCCAGCTCATTCCGGTCGCAGGTGGGCCAGCCCCAGCATTTT
cdr3_aa: CASSFRSQVGQPQHF

j_call: TRBJ2-5
d_call: TRBD1
clone_size: .
v_call: TRBV13
cdr3_nt: TGTGCCAGCAGCTTCAAGGGACAGGGGGATGAGACCCAGTACTTC
cdr3_aa: CASSFKGQGDETQYF

j_call: TRBJ2-5
d_call: .
clone_size: .
v_call: TRBV29-1
cdr3_nt: TGCAGCATCCGGGAGCCACAAGAGACCCAGTACTTC
cdr3_aa: CSIREPQETQYF

j_call: TRBJ2-3
d_call: .
clone_size: .
v_call: TRBV7-2
cdr3_nt: TGTGCCAGCAGTTCCGGGGGAACTTTCACAGATACGCAGTATTTT
cdr3_aa: CASSSGGTFTDTQYF

j_call: TRBJ2-1
d_call: .
clone_size: once
v_call: TRBV5-1
cdr3_nt: TGCGCCAGCAGCTCTCGACAGGGAGGCTCCTACAATGAGCAGTTCTTC
cdr3_aa: CASSSRQGGSYNEQFF

j_call: TRBJ1-2
d_call: .
clone_size: medium-sized
v_call: TRBV5-4
cdr3_nt: TGTGCCAGCAGCGGCTCGGAGACCTATGGCTACACCTTC
cdr3_aa: CASSGSETYGYTF

j_call: TRBJ1-1
d_call: .
clone_size: medium-sized
v_call: TRBV7-6
cdr3_nt: TGTGCCAGCAGCTTATTCAGGGAGGGCACTGAAGCTTTCTTT
cdr3_aa: CASSLFREGTEAFF

j_call: TRBJ2-3
d_call: .
clone_size: .
v_call: TRBV2
cdr3_nt: TGTGCCAGCGTTCCGGGACATTCCACGTATACGCAGTATTTT
cdr3_aa: CASVPGHSTYTQYF

j_call: TRBJ2-3
d_call: TRBD1
clone_size: .
v_call: TRBV11-3
cdr3_nt: TGTGCCAGCAGCTTAGGACAGGGGGCAGGAGATACGCAGTATTTT
cdr3_aa: CASSLGQGAGDTQYF

j_call: TRBJ1-1
d_call: .
clone_size: .
v_call: TRBV9
cdr3_nt: TGTGCCAGCAGCGGAACAGGGTTCCCTGAAGCTTTCTTT
cdr3_aa: CASSGTGFPEAFF

j_call: TRBJ2-5
d_call: TRBD2
clone_size: .
v_call: TRBV12-3/TRBV12-4
cdr3_nt: TGTGCCAGCAGGCGGGGGGGCGTCGAGACCCAGTACTTC
cdr3_aa: CASRRGGVETQYF

j_call: TRBJ1-3
d_call: TRBD1
clone_size: .
v_call: TRBV11-2
cdr3_nt: TGTGCCAGCAGCTTTGACAGGGGCTCTGGAAACACCATATATTTT
cdr3_aa: CASSFDRGSGNTIYF

j_call: TRBJ2-3
d_call: .
clone_size: .
v_call: TRBV7-9
cdr3_nt: TGTGCCAGCAGCTCGACTGCTACCTCTACGCAGTATTTT
cdr3_aa: CASSSTATSTQYF

j_call: TRBJ1-3
d_call: TRBD1
clone_size: .
v_call: TRBV7-9
cdr3_nt: TGTGCCAGCAGTTACGGGACAGGCATGTCGAACACCATATATTTT
cdr3_aa: CASSYGTGMSNTIYF

j_call: TRBJ2-2
d_call: TRBD2
clone_size: .
v_call: TRBV19
cdr3_nt: TGTGCCAGTCAGAGGCTAGCGGGGGTTCCGGGGGAGCTGTTTTTT
cdr3_aa: CASQRLAGVPGELFF

j_call: TRBJ2-1
d_call: TRBD2
clone_size: .
v_call: TRBV6-6
cdr3_nt: TGTGCCAGCAGTTACGGGACTAGCAACAATGAGCAGTTCTTC
cdr3_aa: CASSYGTSNNEQFF

j_call: TRBJ1-5
d_call: .
clone_size: .
v_call: TRBV6-1
cdr3_nt: TGTGCCAGCAGTGATATACCAGGGGCTAGGGGTTCGCCCCAGCATTTT
cdr3_aa: CASSDIPGARGSPQHF

j_call: TRBJ1-1
d_call: .
clone_size: .
v_call: TRBV4-3
cdr3_nt: TGCGCCAGCAGCCAATCGGGTGGGAGGAACACTGAAGCTTTCTTT
cdr3_aa: CASSQSGGRNTEAFF

j_call: TRBJ2-1
d_call: .
clone_size: .
v_call: TRBV5-5
cdr3_nt: TGTGCCAGCAGCTTGGAAGGGGTCGGAAATGAGCAGTTCTTC
cdr3_aa: CASSLEGVGNEQFF

j_call: TRBJ2-1
d_call: TRBD2
clone_size: .
v_call: TRBV19
cdr3_nt: TGTGCCAGTAGTATAGGTACTAGCGGGAAGGAGGAGCAGTTCTTC
cdr3_aa: CASSIGTSGKEEQFF

j_call: TRBJ2-7
d_call: .
clone_size: .
v_call: TRBV2
cdr3_nt: TGTGCCAGCAGTGTTCAGGGTACCTACGAGCAGTACTTC
cdr3_aa: CASSVQGTYEQYF

j_call: TRBJ2-4
d_call: .
clone_size: .
v_call: TRBV18
cdr3_nt: TGTGCCAGCTCACCTCGCCCAGAGGACATTCAGTACTTC
cdr3_aa: CASSPRPEDIQYF

j_call: TRBJ2-1
d_call: .
clone_size: .
v_call: TRBV5-4
cdr3_nt: TGTGCCAGCAGCCCCGAGGGCCACAATGAGCAGTTCTTC
cdr3_aa: CASSPEGHNEQFF

j_call: TRBJ2-1
d_call: TRBD2
clone_size: .
v_call: TRBV19
cdr3_nt: TGTGCCAGTAGTTCGACTAGCGGGAGGGATGAGCAGTTCTTC
cdr3_aa: CASSSTSGRDEQFF

j_call: TRBJ1-4
d_call: .
clone_size: .
v_call: TRBV7-8
cdr3_nt: TGTGCCAGCAGCTTATCCGTGGGGGGTGAAAAACTGTTTTTT
cdr3_aa: CASSLSVGGEKLFF

j_call: TRBJ2-1
d_call: TRBD2
clone_size: .
v_call: TRBV4-2
cdr3_nt: TGTGCCAGCAGCCCGGCTAGCGGGAATGATGAGCAGTTCTTC
cdr3_aa: CASSPASGNDEQFF

j_call: TRBJ1-2
d_call: .
clone_size: .
v_call: TRBV21-1
cdr3_nt: TGTGCCAGCACCACCGGAGCGGGAGGAGGGTATGGCTACACCTTC
cdr3_aa: CASTTGAGGGYGYTF

j_call: TRBJ1-2
d_call: .
clone_size: .
v_call: TRBV6-5
cdr3_nt: TGTGCCAGCAGTCGGACGGGGGCTAACTATGGCTACACCTTC
cdr3_aa: CASSRTGANYGYTF

j_call: TRBJ2-5
d_call: TRBD1
clone_size: .
v_call: TRBV7-6
cdr3_nt: TGTGCCAGCAGCTTGGGGGACAGGCGGGGAGAGACCCAGTACTTC
cdr3_aa: CASSLGDRRGETQYF

j_call: TRBJ2-1
d_call: TRBD2
clone_size: once
v_call: TRBV5-6
cdr3_nt: TGTGCCAGCAGCTTGGGTAGCGGGAGACCATACAATGAGCAGTTCTTC
cdr3_aa: CASSLGSGRPYNEQFF

j_call: TRBJ1-6
d_call: .
clone_size: .
v_call: TRBV13
cdr3_nt: TGTGCCAGCAGCCCCCGGACGGGGGTCGGACCCCTCCACTTT
cdr3_aa: CASSPRTGVGPLHF

j_call: TRBJ2-7
d_call: .
clone_size: .
v_call: TRBV2
cdr3_nt: TGTGCCATCACAGGGGGGGGAGCACCCTACGAGCAGTACTTC
cdr3_aa: CAITGGGAPYEQYF

j_call: TRBJ2-3
d_call: .
clone_size: .
v_call: TRBV4-3
cdr3_nt: TGCGCCAGCAGCCAAGGTCCTAGCACAGATACGCAGTATTTT
cdr3_aa: CASSQGPSTDTQYF

j_call: TRBJ2-5
d_call: TRBD1
clone_size: .
v_call: TRBV5-8
cdr3_nt: TGTGCCAGCAGCACCTCGGACAGGGAAGAGACCCAGTACTTC
cdr3_aa: CASSTSDREETQYF

j_call: TRBJ2-2
d_call: .
clone_size: .
v_call: TRBV15
cdr3_nt: TGTGCCACCAGCACTCGGCAGGGGAACACCGGGGAGCTGTTTTTT
cdr3_aa: CATSTRQGNTGELFF